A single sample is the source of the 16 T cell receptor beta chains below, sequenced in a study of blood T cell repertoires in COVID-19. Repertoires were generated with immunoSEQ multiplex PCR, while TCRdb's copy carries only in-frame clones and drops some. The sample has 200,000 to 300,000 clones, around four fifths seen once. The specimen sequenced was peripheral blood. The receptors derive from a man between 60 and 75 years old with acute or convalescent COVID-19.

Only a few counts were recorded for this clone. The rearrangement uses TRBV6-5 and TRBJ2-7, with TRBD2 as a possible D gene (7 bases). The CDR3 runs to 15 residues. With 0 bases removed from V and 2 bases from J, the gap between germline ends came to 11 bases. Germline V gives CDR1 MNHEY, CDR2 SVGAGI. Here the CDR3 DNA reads TGTGCCAGCAGTTACTCGGGGGGGCACACCTACGAGCAGTACTTC. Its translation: CASSYSGGHTYEQYF.

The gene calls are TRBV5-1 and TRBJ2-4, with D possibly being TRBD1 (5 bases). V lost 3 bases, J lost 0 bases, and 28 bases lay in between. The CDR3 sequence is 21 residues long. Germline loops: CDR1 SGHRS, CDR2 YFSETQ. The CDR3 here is CASSYLDPPSDRSLAKNIQYF. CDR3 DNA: TGCGCCAGCAGCTACCTCGATCCCCCCTCTGACAGATCTCTAGCCAAAAACATTCAGTACTTC.

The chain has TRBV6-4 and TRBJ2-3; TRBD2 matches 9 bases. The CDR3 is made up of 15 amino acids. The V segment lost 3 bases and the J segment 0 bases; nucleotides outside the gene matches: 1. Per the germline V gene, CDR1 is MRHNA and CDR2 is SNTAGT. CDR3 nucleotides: TGTGCCAGCAGTGATAGCGGGGGAAGCACAGATACGCAGTATTTT. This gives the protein CASSDSGGSTDTQYF.

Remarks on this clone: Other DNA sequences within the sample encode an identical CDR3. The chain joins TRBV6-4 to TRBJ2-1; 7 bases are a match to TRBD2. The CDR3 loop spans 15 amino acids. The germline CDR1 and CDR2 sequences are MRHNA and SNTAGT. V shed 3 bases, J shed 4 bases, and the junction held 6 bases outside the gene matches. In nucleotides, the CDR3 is TGTGCCAGCAGTGATTTAGCGGGTTCTTACAATGAGCAGTTCTTC. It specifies CASSDLAGSYNEQFF.

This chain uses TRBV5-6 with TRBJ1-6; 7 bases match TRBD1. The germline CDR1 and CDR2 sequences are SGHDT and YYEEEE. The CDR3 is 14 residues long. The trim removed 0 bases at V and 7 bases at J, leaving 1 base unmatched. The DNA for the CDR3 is TGTGCCAGCAGCTTGGCACAGGGGAATTCACCCCTCCACTTT. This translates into CASSLAQGNSPLHF.

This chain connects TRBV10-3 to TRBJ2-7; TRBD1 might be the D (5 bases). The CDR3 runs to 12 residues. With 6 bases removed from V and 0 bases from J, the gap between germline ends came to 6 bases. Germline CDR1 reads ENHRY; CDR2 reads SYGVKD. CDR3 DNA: TGTGCCATCAGCAGGGACTCCTACGAGCAGTACTTC. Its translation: CAISRDSYEQYF.

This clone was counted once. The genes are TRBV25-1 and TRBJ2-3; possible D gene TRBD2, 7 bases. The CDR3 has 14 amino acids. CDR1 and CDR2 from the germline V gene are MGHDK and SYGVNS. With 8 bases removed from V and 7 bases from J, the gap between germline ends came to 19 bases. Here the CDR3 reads CASREWGGENTQYF. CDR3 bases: TGTGCCAGCCGGGAGTGGGGGGGCGAAAATACGCAGTATTTT.

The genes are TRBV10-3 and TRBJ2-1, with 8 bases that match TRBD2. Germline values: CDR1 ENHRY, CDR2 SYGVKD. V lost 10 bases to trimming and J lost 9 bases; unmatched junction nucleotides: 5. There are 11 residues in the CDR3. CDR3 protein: CATGGAGEQFF. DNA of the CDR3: TGTGCCACCGGGGGGGCCGGTGAGCAGTTCTTC.

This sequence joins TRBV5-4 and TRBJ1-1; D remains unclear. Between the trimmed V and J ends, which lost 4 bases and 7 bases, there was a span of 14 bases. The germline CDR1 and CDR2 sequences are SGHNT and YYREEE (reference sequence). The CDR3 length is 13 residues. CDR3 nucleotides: TGTGCCAGCAGCCCGAGTCCGGGGAGTGAAGCTTTCTTT. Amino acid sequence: CASSPSPGSEAFF.

The CDR3: CASSHRWTGGPSGANVLTF. The DNA of the CDR3 is TGTGCCAGCAGCCATCGTTGGACAGGCGGCCCATCTGGGGCCAACGTCCTGACTTTC. This rearrangement joins TRBV7-9 to TRBJ2-6; TRBD1 matches at 7 bases. Trimming removed 5 bases from V and 1 base from J; junction bases left unmatched: 14. The CDR3 loop spans 19 amino acids. CDR1 is SEHNR and CDR2 is FQNEAQ in the germline V gene (reference sequence).

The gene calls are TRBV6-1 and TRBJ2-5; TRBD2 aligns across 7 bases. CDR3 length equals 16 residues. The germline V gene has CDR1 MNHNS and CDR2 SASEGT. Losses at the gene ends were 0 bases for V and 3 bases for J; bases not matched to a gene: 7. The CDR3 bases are TGTGCCAGCAGTGAAGCGTACTGGGACTACAAAGAGACCCAGTACTTC. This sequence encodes CASSEAYWDYKETQYF.

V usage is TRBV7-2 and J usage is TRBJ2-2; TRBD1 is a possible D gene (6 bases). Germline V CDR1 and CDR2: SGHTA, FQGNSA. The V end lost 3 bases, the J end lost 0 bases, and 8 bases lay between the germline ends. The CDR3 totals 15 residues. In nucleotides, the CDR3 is TGTGCCAGCAGCTTGGGGACAACGAACACCGGGGAGCTGTTTTTT. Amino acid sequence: CASSLGTTNTGELFF. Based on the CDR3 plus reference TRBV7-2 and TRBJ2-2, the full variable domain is GAGVSQSPSNKVTEKGKDVELRCDPISGHTALYWYRQSLGQGLEFLIYFQGNSAPDKSGLPSDRFSAERTGGSVSTLTIQRTQQEDSAVYLCASSLGTTNTGELFFGEGSRLTVL.

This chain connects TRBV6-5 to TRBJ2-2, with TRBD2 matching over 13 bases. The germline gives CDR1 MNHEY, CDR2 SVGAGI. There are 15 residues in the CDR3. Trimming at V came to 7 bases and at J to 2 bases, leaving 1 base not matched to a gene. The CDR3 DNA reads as TGTGCCAGCAAGGGACTAGCGGGAAACACCGGGGAGCTGTTTTTT. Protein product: CASKGLAGNTGELFF.

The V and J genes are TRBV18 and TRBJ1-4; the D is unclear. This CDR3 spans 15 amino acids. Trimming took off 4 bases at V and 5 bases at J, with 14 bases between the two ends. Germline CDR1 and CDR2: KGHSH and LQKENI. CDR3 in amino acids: CASSRLPAANEKLFF. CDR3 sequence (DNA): TGTGCCAGCTCACGACTCCCGGCAGCGAATGAAAAACTGTTTTTT.

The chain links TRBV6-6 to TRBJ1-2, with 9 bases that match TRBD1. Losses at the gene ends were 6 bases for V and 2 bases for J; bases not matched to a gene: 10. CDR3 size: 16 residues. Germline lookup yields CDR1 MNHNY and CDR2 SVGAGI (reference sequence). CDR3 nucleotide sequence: TGTGCCAGCAGCCAAACCCAGACAGGGGGAAACTATGGCTACACCTTC. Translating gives CASSQTQTGGNYGYTF.

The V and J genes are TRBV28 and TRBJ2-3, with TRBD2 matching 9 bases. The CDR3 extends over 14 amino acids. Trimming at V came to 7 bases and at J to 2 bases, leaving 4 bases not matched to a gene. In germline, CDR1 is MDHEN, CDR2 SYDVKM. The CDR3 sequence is CASISSGVTDTQYF. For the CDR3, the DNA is TGTGCCAGCATATCTAGCGGGGTCACAGATACGCAGTATTTT.